This TCR beta chain was captured in a study of control samples from healthy donors and cancer patients. The assay was immunoSEQ multiplex PCR, and TCRdb's table has in-frame clones only and misses some. The top ten hold over 1.3% of the sample, which has 150,000 to 200,000 clones, approximately 94% seen once. V was trimmed by 5 bases and J by 9 bases, leaving 16 bases between them. Germline loops: CDR1 SGHNT, CDR2 YENEEA. This CDR3 is 13 amino acids long. The clonotype originates from a woman aged 18-29 years in good health. The chain recombines TRBV11-3 with TRBJ2-5; weak D call: TRBD2 (5 bases). The sequenced material came from blood. The CDR3 nucleotides read TGTGCCAGCAGCCCAGACGACCTCGGGGCCCAGTACTTC. Encoded protein: CASSPDDLGAQYF. Variable domain in full (rest from reference TRBV11-3 and TRBJ2-5): EAGVVQSPRYKIIEKKQPVAFWCNPISGHNTLYWYLQNLGQGPELLIRYENEEAVDDSQLPKDRFSAERLKGVDSTLKIQPAELGDSAVYLCASSPDDLGAQYFGPGTRLLVL.